The sequence of this T cell receptor (beta chain) was determined in a study of OX40 agonist ivuxolimab in advanced cancers. Study findings and constraints: CD8+ T cells averaged more expanded clones than CD4+. CD4+ and CD8+ blood T cells expanded clonally by week 6 at 0.1 to 3.0 mg/kg.

Produced via immunoSEQ multiplex PCR; TCRdb's table is partial and in-frame only. The sample holds about 84,000 clones, approximately 90% seen once. Baseline was the first blood sampling point, followed by cycle 4 day 1 and cycle 7 day 1. The CDR3 has 13 amino acids. V dropped 0 bases and J dropped 1 base, with 3 bases sitting between them. The germline V gene encodes CDR1 MNHEY and CDR2 SMNVEV (reference sequence). With respect to this clone: Antigen: not known. The sample contains more than one DNA sequence encoding this CDR3.

This TCR was sampled from an adult with an advanced solid tumor such as melanoma, head and neck, liver or kidney cancer. The chain has TRBV27 and TRBJ2-5, with D hard to call. Sequencing used CD4+ or CD8+ T cells sorted from blood, obtained in a trial of the OX40 agonist ivuxolimab. For the CDR3, the DNA is TGTGCCAGCAGTTTATCGGGCCAAGAGACCCAGTACTTC. Translation gives CASSLSGQETQYF.